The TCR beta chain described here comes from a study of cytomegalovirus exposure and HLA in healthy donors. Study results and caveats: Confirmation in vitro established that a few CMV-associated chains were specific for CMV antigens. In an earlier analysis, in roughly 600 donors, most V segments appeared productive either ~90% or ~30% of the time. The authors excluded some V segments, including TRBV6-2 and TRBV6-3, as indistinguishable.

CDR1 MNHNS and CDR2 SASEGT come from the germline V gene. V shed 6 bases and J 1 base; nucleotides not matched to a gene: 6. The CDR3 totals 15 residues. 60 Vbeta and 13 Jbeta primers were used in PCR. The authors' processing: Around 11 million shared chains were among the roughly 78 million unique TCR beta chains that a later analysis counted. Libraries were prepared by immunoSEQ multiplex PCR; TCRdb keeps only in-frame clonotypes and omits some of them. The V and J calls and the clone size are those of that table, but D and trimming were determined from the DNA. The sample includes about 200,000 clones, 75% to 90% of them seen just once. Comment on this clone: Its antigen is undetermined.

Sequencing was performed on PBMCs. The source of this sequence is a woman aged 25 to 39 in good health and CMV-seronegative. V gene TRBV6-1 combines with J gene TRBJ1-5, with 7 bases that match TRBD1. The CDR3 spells CASRSTGVSNQPQHF. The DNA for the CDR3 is TGTGCCAGCAGATCAACAGGGGTGAGCAATCAGCCCCAGCATTTT.